Below, 28 T cell receptor beta chains from the same sample are listed, as sequenced in a study of blood T cell repertoires in COVID-19. Measured with immunoSEQ multiplex PCR; TCRdb has only the in-frame clones, and not every one. The sample yields about 190,000 clones, more than 70% seen once. The sequenced sample consisted of peripheral blood. The receptors here all came from a human donor in a cohort sampled during active COVID-19.

The table lists this clone with a count of one. The V and J genes are TRBV27 and TRBJ2-1; maybe TRBD1 (6 bases). Germline V CDR1 and CDR2: MNHEY, SMNVEV (reference sequence). The germline V and J ends were trimmed by 10 bases and 1 base, with 11 bases remaining between them. This CDR3 contains 13 residues. DNA of the CDR3: TGTGCCACCAAAAGGGGGTCCTACAATGAGCAGTTCTTC. Its protein is CATKRGSYNEQFF.

The chain links TRBV18 to TRBJ1-3; D call uncertain. CDR3 length: 16 amino acids. The V gene lost 6 bases and the J gene lost 2 bases, with 17 bases spanning the gap. CDR1 is KGHSH and CDR2 is LQKENI in the germline V gene. Written as DNA, the CDR3 is TGTGCCAGCTCCCCGAAATGGGAGTTGGCTGGAAACACCATATATTTT. Protein: CASSPKWELAGNTIYF.

In this sample, this clone turned up a few times. The CDR3 bases are TGTGCCAGCAGTTCTGTATCTAACTATGGCTACACCTTC. Residues: CASSSVSNYGYTF. The V gene is TRBV25-1, the J gene TRBJ1-2, with D unclear. V was cut by 5 bases and J by 0 bases, with 7 bases left in between. The CDR3 is made up of 13 amino acids. Germline lookup yields CDR1 MGHDK and CDR2 SYGVNS.

J is TRBJ2-1 and V is TRBV24-1, with D possibly TRBD2 on 7 matching bases. The CDR3 length is 15 residues. The germline V gene encodes CDR1 KGHDR and CDR2 SFDVKD. Trimming took off 4 bases at V and 9 bases at J, with 18 bases between the two ends. CDR3 nucleotides: TGTGCCACCAGTGACGCCCGTAGGGGGGGGTCTGAGCAGTTCTTC. Amino acid sequence: CATSDARRGGSEQFF.

The rearrangement links TRBV5-8 to TRBJ2-3; TRBD1 aligns across 7 bases. Per the germline V gene, CDR1 is SGHTS and CDR2 is YDEGEE. V lost 3 bases to trimming and J lost 2 bases; unmatched junction nucleotides: 9. The CDR3 has 16 residues. The CDR3 nucleotides read TGTGCCAGCAGCTCGGACAGGCAAGCGTCCACAGATACGCAGTATTTT. It specifies CASSSDRQASTDTQYF.

This rearrangement joins TRBV2 to TRBJ1-4, with D tentatively TRBD1 (6 bases). The germline gives CDR1 SNHLY, CDR2 FYNNEI. The CDR3 loop spans 14 amino acids. Trimming left V 6 bases short and J 4 bases short, with 12 bases between. In DNA, the CDR3 is TGTGCCAGCAGCGCAGGGGCCCTTAATGAAAAACTGTTTTTT. It encodes CASSAGALNEKLFF.

This sequence joins TRBV7-8 and TRBJ2-2; 9 bases are a match to TRBD1. Germline CDR1 is SGHVS and CDR2 is FQNEAQ. The CDR3 extends over 15 amino acids. J lost 5 bases, V lost 2 bases, and 3 bases had no gene match. CDR3 nucleotide sequence: TGTGCCAGCAGCTTAACAGGGGGCCGAACCGGGGAGCTGTTTTTT. As protein: CASSLTGGRTGELFF.

The V and J genes are TRBV5-1 and TRBJ2-2; 9 bases align to TRBD2. The V gene end was trimmed by 3 bases and the J gene end by 5 bases; junction bases not matched to a gene: 5. This CDR3 is built from 15 residues. The germline gives CDR1 SGHRS, CDR2 YFSETQ. The CDR3 loop reads CASSSGTSRTGELFF. Here the CDR3 DNA reads TGCGCCAGCAGCTCGGGGACTAGCAGGACCGGGGAGCTGTTTTTT.

The chain recombines TRBV6-5 with TRBJ2-2, with D possibly being TRBD2 (6 bases). Germline CDR1 is MNHEY and CDR2 is SVGAGI. The CDR3 consists of 14 residues. V dropped 10 bases and J dropped 1 base, with 13 bases sitting between them. The CDR3 protein is CATQGTLNTGELFF. CDR3 in DNA: TGTGCCACCCAAGGGACTTTGAACACCGGGGAGCTGTTTTTT.

The chain is built from TRBV28 and TRBJ2-7; TRBD2 agrees at 12 bases. CDR1 MDHEN and CDR2 SYDVKM come from the germline V gene. V lost 2 bases and J lost 5; bases outside the gene matches: 13. This CDR3 region has 18 residues. CDR3 sequence reads: CASSLGASGRAPLNEQYF. CDR3 coding DNA: TGTGCCAGCAGTTTAGGGGCTAGCGGGAGGGCCCCATTGAACGAGCAGTACTTC.

This clone was counted once. The genes are TRBV27 and TRBJ2-7; tentative D call: TRBD2 (6 bases). The V end was cut by 3 bases, the J end by 2 bases, with 11 bases between. From germline, CDR1 is MNHEY and CDR2 SMNVEV (reference sequence). The CDR3 is made up of 14 amino acids. CDR3 sequence reads: CASSLGLRTYEQYF. The CDR3 nucleotides are TGTGCCAGCAGTTTGGGACTTCGAACCTACGAGCAGTACTTC.

The rearrangement links TRBV7-8 to TRBJ1-5, with D unresolved. Trimming took off 1 base at V and 7 bases at J, with 17 bases between the two ends. The CDR3 spans 16 residues. In germline, CDR1 is SGHVS, CDR2 FQNEAQ. CDR3 amino acids: CASSLVRGLTPQPQHF. DNA of the CDR3: TGTGCCAGCAGCTTAGTACGAGGGCTAACCCCCCAGCCCCAGCATTTT.

The CDR3 loop is CASSSGIQETQYF. In DNA form, the CDR3 reads TGTGCCAGCAGCTCAGGGATCCAAGAGACCCAGTACTTC. The chain recombines TRBV28 with TRBJ2-5; possibly TRBD1 for D (5 bases). CDR3 length: 13 residues. Germline V gives CDR1 MDHEN, CDR2 SYDVKM. Trimming pared 6 bases from V and 1 base from J, leaving 9 bases between.

The chain combines TRBV11-2 with TRBJ1-4; 9 bases fit TRBD1. The CDR3 covers 15 residues. Germline loops: CDR1 SGHAT, CDR2 FQNNGV. The ends lost 5 bases at V and 7 bases at J; junction bases unmatched: 8. The DNA of the CDR3 is TGTGCCAGCAGCCCACAGGGGGCAGTAGGTGAAAAACTGTTTTTT. Amino acid sequence: CASSPQGAVGEKLFF.

The chain has TRBV30 and TRBJ1-5; possible D gene TRBD1, 6 bases. The V end lost 0 bases, the J end lost 2 bases, and 14 bases lay between the germline ends. The CDR3 has 16 amino acids. CDR1 is GTSNPN and CDR2 is SVGIG in the germline V gene (reference sequence). CDR3 DNA: TGTGCCTGGAGTGTACGGCGAGGGGGGGGCAATCAGCCCCAGCATTTT. Residues: CAWSVRRGGGNQPQHF.

V gene TRBV4-2 combines with J gene TRBJ2-2, with D perhaps TRBD1 (6 bases). This CDR3 has 17 residues. V was pared by 1 base and J by 5 bases, with 17 bases between. CDR1 and CDR2 from the germline V gene are LGHNA and YNFKEQ. The CDR3 region is CASSQVQGPKETGELFF. CDR3 in DNA: TGTGCCAGCAGCCAAGTACAGGGACCGAAAGAGACCGGGGAGCTGTTTTTT.

The J gene is TRBJ2-7, the V gene TRBV4-3; 10 bases map to TRBD2. The germline CDR1 and CDR2 sequences are LGHNA and YSLEER. Trimming removed 5 bases from V and 3 bases from J; junction bases left unmatched: 4. This CDR3 contains 14 residues. The CDR3 sequence: CASSRTSGNYEQYF. The CDR3 DNA sequence: TGCGCCAGCAGCAGGACTAGCGGCAACTACGAGCAGTACTTC.

The chain couples TRBV7-2 to TRBJ2-5; perhaps TRBD2 as D (5 bases). The CDR3 sequence is 15 residues long. The V and J ends lost 5 bases and 4 bases respectively, with 17 bases between them. The germline CDR1 and CDR2 sequences are SGHTA and FQGNSA. CDR3 in amino acids: CASSPVAGVGETQYF. The CDR3 coding sequence is TGTGCCAGCAGCCCAGTGGCCGGGGTGGGAGAGACCCAGTACTTC.

The rearrangement uses TRBV21-1 and TRBJ1-4; no check of the table's D call, TRBD1, against the DNA was made. TRBV21-1 is annotated as a pseudogene. This CDR3 is 16 amino acids long. The CDR3 coding sequence is TGTGCCAGCAGCAAAGAGGGGCAGTCAACTAATGAAAAACTGTTTTTT. Translating it yields CASSKEGQSTNEKLFF.

The CDR3 DNA follows: TGTGCCACCAGCAGAGAGCCGGTGGGAGTGGGCTACACCTTC. Its protein is CATSREPVGVGYTF. The chain has TRBV15 and TRBJ1-2; unclear D gene. The length of the CDR3 is 14 residues. The V gene's germline CDR1 is LNHNV and CDR2 YYDKDF (reference sequence). V was clipped by 0 bases and J by 8 bases, with 13 bases between them.

This clone is a singleton in its sample. This chain uses TRBV7-8 with TRBJ2-7; possibly TRBD1 for D (5 bases). Trimming removed 0 bases from V and 5 bases from J, with 11 bases in between. The CDR3 has 14 amino acids. Germline assignment: CDR1 SGHVS and CDR2 FQNEAQ. The DNA for the CDR3 is TGTGCCAGCAGCTTAGCAGTTCAGGGCCACGAGCAGTACTTC. Translated, it gives CASSLAVQGHEQYF.

This rearrangement joins TRBV5-1 to TRBJ2-7; D gene uncertain. The CDR3 sequence is 14 residues long. Trimming pared 3 bases from V and 6 bases from J, leaving 16 bases between. Germline V gene sequence: CDR1 SGHRS, CDR2 YFSETQ. CDR3 sequence: CASSSLTEISEQYF. The CDR3 DNA sequence: TGCGCCAGCAGCTCCCTAACAGAAATCTCCGAGCAGTACTTC.

The rearrangement joins TRBV18 to TRBJ1-5; D perhaps matches TRBD1 (5 bases). The ends were cut back, 4 bases at V and 5 bases at J, with 18 bases in the middle. This CDR3 region has 16 residues. Per the germline V gene, CDR1 is KGHSH and CDR2 is LQKENI. CDR3 DNA: TGTGCCAGCTCACAATTGGGGGGGTTATTAGATCAGCCCCAGCATTTT. Residues: CASSQLGGLLDQPQHF.

This clone was seen more than once but under ten times. In the same sample, other DNA sequences code for this CDR3. This rearrangement joins TRBV6-2 or TRBV6-3 to TRBJ1-5; 10 bases fit TRBD1. CDR1 is MNHEY, CDR2 SVGEGT, per germline. The CDR3 has 15 residues. The junction had 1 base not matched to a gene; V was cut back by 0 bases and J by 5 bases. This CDR3 reads CASSYSGQGYQPQHF. In DNA form, the CDR3 reads TGTGCCAGCAGTTACTCGGGACAGGGGTATCAGCCCCAGCATTTT.

This clone was observed a few times. V is TRBV7-2 and J is TRBJ2-1; D gene unclear. This CDR3 contains 11 residues. Germline V CDR1 and CDR2: SGHTA, FQGNSA. V gave up 3 bases and J gave up 6 bases, with 3 bases separating them. The CDR3, as DNA: TGTGCCAGCAGCTTTAGCAATGAGCAGTTCTTC. Translating gives CASSFSNEQFF. Together with reference TRBV7-2 and TRBJ2-1, the CDR3 gives the full variable domain: GAGVSQSPSNKVTEKGKDVELRCDPISGHTALYWYRQSLGQGLEFLIYFQGNSAPDKSGLPSDRFSAERTGGSVSTLTIQRTQQEDSAVYLCASSFSNEQFFGPGTRLTVL.

This chain connects TRBV5-8 to TRBJ2-3; D not resolved. V was pared by 4 bases and J by 0 bases, with 15 bases between. The germline V gene has CDR1 SGHTS and CDR2 YDEGEE. The CDR3 runs 16 residues. The DNA for the CDR3 is TGTGCCAGCAGCGCTTTTTATGGCCCCAGCACAGATACGCAGTATTTT. Protein product: CASSAFYGPSTDTQYF.

V is TRBV9 and J is TRBJ2-7; a weak D match, TRBD1 (5 bases). The length of the CDR3 is 16 residues. Trimming removed 5 bases at V and 5 bases at J, with 23 bases between. Germline loops: CDR1 SGDLS, CDR2 YYNGEE. The CDR3 DNA reads as TGTGCCAGCAGTAAAACCCAGGGTTTATCAGGCCACGAGCAGTACTTC. Protein sequence: CASSKTQGLSGHEQYF.

The chain couples TRBV12-3 or TRBV12-4 to TRBJ2-1; 7 nucleotides align to TRBD1. Trimming at V came to 6 bases and at J to 8 bases, leaving 7 bases not matched to a gene. The CDR3 length is 13 residues. CDR3 sequence: CASRLQGVYEQFF. CDR3 in DNA: TGTGCCAGCAGACTCCAGGGGGTCTATGAGCAGTTCTTC.